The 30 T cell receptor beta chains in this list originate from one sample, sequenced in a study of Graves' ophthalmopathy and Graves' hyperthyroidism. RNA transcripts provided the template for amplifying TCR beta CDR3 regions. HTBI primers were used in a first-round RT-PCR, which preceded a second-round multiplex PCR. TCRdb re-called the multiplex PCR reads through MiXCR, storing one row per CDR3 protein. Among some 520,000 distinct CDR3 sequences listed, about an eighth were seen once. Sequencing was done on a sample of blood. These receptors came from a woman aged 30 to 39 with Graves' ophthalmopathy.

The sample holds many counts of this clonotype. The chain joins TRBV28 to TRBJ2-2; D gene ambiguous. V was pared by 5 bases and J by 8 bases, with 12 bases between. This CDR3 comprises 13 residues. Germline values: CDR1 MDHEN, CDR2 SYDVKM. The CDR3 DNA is TGTGCCAGCAGTCCATTAGTGTCGGGGGAGCTGTTTTTT. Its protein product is CASSPLVSGELFF.

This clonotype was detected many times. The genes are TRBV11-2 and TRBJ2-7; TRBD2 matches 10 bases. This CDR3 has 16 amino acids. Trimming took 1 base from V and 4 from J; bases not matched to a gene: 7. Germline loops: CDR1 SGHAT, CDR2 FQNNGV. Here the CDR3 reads CASSLGLAGAAYEQYF. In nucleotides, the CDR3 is TGTGCCAGCAGCTTAGGCCTAGCGGGAGCCGCGTACGAGCAGTACTTC.

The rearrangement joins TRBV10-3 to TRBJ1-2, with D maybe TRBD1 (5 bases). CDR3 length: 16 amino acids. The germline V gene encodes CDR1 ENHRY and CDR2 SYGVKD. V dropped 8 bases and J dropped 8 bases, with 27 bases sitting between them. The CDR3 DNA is TGTGCCATCCGAAGTACTATCCCGGAGGACAAATCCGGCTACACCTTC. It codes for CAIRSTIPEDKSGYTF.

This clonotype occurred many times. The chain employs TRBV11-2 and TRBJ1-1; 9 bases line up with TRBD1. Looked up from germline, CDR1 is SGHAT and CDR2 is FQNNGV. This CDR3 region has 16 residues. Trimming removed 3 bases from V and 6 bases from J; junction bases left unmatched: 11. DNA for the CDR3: TGTGCCAGCAGCTTTTACCGGGACAGGGCTGTACCTGAAGCTTTCTTT. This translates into CASSFYRDRAVPEAFF. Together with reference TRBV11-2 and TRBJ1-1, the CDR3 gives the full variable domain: EAGVAQSPRYKIIEKRQSVAFWCNPISGHATLYWYQQILGQGPKLLIQFQNNGVVDDSQLPKDRFSAERLKGVDSTLKIQPAKLEDSAVYLCASSFYRDRAVPEAFFGQGTRLTVV.

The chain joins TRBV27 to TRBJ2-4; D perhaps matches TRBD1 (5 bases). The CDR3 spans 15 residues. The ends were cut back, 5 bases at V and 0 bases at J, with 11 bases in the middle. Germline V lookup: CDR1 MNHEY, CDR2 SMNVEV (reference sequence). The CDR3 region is CASSQDRLAKNIQYF. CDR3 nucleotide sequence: TGTGCCAGCAGTCAAGACAGACTAGCCAAAAACATTCAGTACTTC.

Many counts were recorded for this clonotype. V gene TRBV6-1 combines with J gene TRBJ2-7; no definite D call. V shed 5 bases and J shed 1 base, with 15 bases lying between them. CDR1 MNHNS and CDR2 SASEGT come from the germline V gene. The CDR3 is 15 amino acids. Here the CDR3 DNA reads TGTGCCAGCAGTCCCTCAATGGGCTCTTCCTACGAGCAGTACTTC. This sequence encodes CASSPSMGSSYEQYF.

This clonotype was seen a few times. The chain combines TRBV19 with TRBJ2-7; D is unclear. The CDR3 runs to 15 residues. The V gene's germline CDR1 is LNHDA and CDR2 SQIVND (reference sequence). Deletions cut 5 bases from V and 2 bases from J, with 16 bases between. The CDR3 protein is CASSSEVESTYEQYF. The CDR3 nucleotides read TGTGCCAGTAGTTCAGAAGTTGAGTCCACCTACGAGCAGTACTTC.

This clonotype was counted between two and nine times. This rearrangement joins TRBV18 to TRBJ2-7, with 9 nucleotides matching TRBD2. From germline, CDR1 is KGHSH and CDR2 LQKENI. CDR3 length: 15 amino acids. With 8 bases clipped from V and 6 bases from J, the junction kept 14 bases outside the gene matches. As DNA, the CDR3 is TGTGCCAGCGTCAAATCAGGACTAGCGATGAGCGAGCAGTACTTC. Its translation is CASVKSGLAMSEQYF.

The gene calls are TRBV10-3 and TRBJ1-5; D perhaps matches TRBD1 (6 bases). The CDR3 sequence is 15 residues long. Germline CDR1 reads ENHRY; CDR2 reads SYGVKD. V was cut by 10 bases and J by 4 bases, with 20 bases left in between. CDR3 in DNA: TGTGCCACCCGGGACAACCGGGGATTAAATCAGCCCCAGCATTTT. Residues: CATRDNRGLNQPQHF.

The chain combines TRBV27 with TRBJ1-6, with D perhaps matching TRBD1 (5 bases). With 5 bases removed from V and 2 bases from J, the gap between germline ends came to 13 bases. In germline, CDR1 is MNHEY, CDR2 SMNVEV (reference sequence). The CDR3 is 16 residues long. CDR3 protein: CASSPAAGAYNSPLHF. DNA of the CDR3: TGTGCCAGCAGTCCCGCGGCGGGGGCCTATAATTCACCCCTCCACTTT.

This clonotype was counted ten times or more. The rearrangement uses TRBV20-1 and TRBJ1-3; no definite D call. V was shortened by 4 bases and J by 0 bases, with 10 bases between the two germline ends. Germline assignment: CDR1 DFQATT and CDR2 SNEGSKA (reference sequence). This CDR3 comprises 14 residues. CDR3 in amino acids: CSAIKSDSGNTIYF. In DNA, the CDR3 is TGCAGTGCTATAAAGTCAGACTCTGGAAACACCATATATTTT.

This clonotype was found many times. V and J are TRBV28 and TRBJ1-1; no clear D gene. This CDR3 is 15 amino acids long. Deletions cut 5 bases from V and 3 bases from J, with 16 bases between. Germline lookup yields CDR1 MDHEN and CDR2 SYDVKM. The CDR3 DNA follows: TGTGCCAGCAGTCCCCGTAGCCCCCGGGACACTGAAGCTTTCTTT. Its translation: CASSPRSPRDTEAFF.

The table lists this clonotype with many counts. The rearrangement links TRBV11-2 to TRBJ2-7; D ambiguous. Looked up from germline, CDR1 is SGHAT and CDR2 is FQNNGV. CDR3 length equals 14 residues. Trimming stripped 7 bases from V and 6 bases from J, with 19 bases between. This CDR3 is CASTQGRPPSEQYF. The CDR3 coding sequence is TGTGCCAGCACTCAAGGACGACCCCCCTCCGAGCAGTACTTC.

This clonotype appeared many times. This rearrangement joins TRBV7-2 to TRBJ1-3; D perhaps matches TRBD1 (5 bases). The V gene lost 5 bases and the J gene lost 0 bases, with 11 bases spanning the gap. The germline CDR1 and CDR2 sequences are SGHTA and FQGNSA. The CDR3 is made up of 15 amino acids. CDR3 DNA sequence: TGTGCCAGCAGCCCAGGGTCTGGCTCTGGAAACACCATATATTTT. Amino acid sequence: CASSPGSGSGNTIYF.

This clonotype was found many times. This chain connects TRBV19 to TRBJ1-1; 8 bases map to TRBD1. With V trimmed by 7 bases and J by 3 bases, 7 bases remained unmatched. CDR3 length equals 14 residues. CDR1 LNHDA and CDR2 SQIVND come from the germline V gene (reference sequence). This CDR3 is CASTADREYTEAFF. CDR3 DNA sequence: TGTGCCAGTACCGCGGACAGGGAGTACACTGAAGCTTTCTTT. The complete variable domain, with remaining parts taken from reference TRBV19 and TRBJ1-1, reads DGGITQSPKYLFRKEGQNVTLSCEQNLNHDAMYWYRQDPGQGLRLIYYSQIVNDFQKGDIAEGYSVSREKKESFPLTVTSAQKNPTAFYLCASTADREYTEAFFGQGTRLTVV.

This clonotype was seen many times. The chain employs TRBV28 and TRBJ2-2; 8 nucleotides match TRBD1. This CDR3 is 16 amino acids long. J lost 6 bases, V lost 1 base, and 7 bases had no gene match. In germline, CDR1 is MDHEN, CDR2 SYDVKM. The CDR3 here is CASSLLAGGSAGELFF. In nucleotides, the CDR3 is TGTGCCAGCAGTTTATTGGCAGGGGGCAGCGCCGGGGAGCTGTTTTTT.

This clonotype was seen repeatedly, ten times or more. CDR3 sequence (DNA): TGCGCCAGCAGCTTGGTTGGTCAGATGAACACTGAAGCTTTCTTT. Translation: CASSLVGQMNTEAFF. This chain joins TRBV5-1 and TRBJ1-1; D is undetermined. The CDR3 runs to 15 residues. CDR1 and CDR2 from the germline V gene are SGHRS and YFSETQ. The V and J ends lost 0 bases and 0 bases respectively, with 9 bases between them.

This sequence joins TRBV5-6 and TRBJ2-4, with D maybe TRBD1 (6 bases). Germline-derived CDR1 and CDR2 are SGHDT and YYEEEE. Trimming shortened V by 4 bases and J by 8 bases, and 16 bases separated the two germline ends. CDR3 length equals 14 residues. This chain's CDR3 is CASSQVGARDIQYF. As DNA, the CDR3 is TGTGCCAGCAGCCAGGTGGGGGCAAGGGACATTCAGTACTTC.

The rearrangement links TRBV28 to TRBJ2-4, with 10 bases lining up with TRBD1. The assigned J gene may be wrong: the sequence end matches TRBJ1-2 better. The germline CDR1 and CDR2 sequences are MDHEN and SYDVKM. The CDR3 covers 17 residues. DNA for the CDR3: TGTGCCAGCATCCCTTCCTCGGGGACAGGGGTGGTTCGTGGCTACACCTTC. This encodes CASIPSSGTGVVRGYTF.

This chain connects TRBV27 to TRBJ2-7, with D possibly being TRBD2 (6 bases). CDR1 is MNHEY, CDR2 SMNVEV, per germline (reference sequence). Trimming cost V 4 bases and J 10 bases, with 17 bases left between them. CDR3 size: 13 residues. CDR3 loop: CASSSAGLVGQYF. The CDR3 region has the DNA TGTGCCAGCAGTTCGGCGGGACTGGTGGGCCAGTACTTC.

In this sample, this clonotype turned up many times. Here the CDR3 reads CASSEFGQTLGTEAFF. The DNA of the CDR3 is TGTGCCAGCAGTGAATTTGGACAGACCTTGGGCACTGAAGCTTTCTTT. The chain joins TRBV6-1 to TRBJ1-1; tentative D call: TRBD1 (6 bases). Germline CDR1 is MNHNS and CDR2 is SASEGT. CDR3 length: 16 residues. The V gene lost 2 bases and the J gene lost 4 bases, with 17 bases spanning the gap.

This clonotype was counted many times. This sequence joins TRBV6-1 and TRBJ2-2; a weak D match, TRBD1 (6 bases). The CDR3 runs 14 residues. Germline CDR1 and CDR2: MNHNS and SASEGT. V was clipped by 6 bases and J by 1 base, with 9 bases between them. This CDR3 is CASRVQGNTGELFF. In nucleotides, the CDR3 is TGTGCCAGCAGAGTACAGGGGAACACCGGGGAGCTGTTTTTT.

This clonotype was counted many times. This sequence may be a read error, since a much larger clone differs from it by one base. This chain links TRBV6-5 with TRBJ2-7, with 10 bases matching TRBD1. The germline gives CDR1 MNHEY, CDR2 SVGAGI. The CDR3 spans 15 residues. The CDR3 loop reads CVSSYEGTGAYEQYF. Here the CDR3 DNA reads TGTGTCAGCAGTTACGAAGGGACAGGGGCCTACGAGCAGTACTTC.

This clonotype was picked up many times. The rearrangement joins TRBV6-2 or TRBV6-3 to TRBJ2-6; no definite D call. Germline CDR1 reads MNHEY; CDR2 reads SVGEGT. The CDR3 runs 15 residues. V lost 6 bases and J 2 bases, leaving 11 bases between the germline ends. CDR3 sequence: CASSLTVTGANVLTF. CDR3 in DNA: TGTGCCAGCAGCCTGACTGTCACTGGGGCCAACGTCCTGACTTTC.

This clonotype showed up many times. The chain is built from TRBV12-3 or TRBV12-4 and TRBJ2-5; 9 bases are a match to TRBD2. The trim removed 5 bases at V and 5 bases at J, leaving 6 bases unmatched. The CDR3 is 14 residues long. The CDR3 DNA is TGTGCCAGCAGTGACCGCGGGGGGGTTGAGACCCAGTACTTC. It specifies CASSDRGGVETQYF.

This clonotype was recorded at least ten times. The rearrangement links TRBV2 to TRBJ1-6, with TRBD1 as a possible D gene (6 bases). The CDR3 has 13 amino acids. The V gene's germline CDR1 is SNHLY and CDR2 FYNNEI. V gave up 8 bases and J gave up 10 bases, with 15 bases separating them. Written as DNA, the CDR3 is TGTGCCAGCGGGGACATGGGGGACTCACCCCTCCACTTT. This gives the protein CASGDMGDSPLHF.

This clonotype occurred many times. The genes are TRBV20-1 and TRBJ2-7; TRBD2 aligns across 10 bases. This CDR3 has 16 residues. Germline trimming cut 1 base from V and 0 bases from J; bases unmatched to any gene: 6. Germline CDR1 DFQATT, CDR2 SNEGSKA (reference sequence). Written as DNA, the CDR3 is TGCAGTGCTAGAGCGGGACTAGCGAGGAGCTCCTACGAGCAGTACTTC. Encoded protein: CSARAGLARSSYEQYF.

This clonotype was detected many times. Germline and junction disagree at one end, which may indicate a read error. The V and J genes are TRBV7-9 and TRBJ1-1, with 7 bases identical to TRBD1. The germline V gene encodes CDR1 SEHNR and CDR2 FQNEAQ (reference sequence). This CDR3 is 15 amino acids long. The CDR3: CASSQGGVGGTETFF. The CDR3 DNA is TGTGCCAGCAGCCAGGGGGGGGTCGGCGGGACTGAAACTTTCTTT.

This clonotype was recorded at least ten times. The DNA of the CDR3 is TGTGCCAGCAGTGATTTATTGGTGCGGGGCCCCTACGAGCAGTACTTC. Protein product: CASSDLLVRGPYEQYF. This chain connects TRBV6-1 to TRBJ2-7, with D possibly being TRBD2 (6 bases). V lost 3 bases to trimming and J lost 2 bases, with 17 bases between them. Germline V lookup: CDR1 MNHNS, CDR2 SASEGT. CDR3 length equals 16 residues.

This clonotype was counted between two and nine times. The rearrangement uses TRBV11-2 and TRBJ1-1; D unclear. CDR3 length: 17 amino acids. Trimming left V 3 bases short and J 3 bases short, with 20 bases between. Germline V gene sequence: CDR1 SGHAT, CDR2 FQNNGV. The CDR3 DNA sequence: TGTGCCAGCAGCTTCCCAATCTTGTCGGTGGCGGACACTGAAGCTTTCTTT. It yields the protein CASSFPILSVADTEAFF.